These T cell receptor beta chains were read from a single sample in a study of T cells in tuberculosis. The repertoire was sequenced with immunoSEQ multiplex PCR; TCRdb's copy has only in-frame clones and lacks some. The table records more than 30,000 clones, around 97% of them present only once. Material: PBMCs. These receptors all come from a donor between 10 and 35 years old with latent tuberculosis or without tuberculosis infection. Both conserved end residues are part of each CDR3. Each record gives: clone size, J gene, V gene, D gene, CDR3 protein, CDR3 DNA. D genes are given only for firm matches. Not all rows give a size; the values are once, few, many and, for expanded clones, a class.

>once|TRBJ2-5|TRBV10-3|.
CAISESRETQYF
TGTGCCATCAGTGAGTCGCGAGAGACCCAGTACTTC
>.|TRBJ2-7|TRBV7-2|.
CASSLAATSSYEQYF
TGTGCCAGCAGCTTAGCGGCGACTAGCTCCTACGAGCAGTACTTC
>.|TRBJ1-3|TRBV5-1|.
CASSLAADSSGNTIYF
TGCGCCAGCAGCTTGGCAGCGGATTCTTCTGGAAACACCATATATTTT
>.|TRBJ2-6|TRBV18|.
CASSPREAGTGANVLTF
TGTGCCAGCTCACCACGCGAGGCAGGGACTGGGGCCAACGTCCTGACTTTC
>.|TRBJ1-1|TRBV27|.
CASRPEAGVGTEAFF
TGTGCCAGCAGGCCTGAGGCGGGGGTGGGCACTGAAGCTTTCTTT
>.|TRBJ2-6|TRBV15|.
CATSSQGAGANVLTF
TGTGCCACCAGCAGCCAGGGCGCTGGGGCCAACGTCCTGACTTTC
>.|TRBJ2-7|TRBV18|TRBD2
CASSRLAGELEQYF
TGTGCCAGCTCCCGACTAGCGGGAGAACTCGAGCAGTACTTC
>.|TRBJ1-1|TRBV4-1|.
CASSQGGSSEAFF
TGCGCCAGCAGCCAAGGAGGGAGCTCTGAAGCTTTCTTT
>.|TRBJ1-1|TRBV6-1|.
CASSKTGDTEAFF
TGTGCCAGCAGCAAAACGGGGGACACTGAAGCTTTCTTT
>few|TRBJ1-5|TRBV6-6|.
CASSYRSNQPQHF
TGTGCCAGCAGTTATAGAAGCAATCAGCCCCAGCATTTT
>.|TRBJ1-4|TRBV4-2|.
CASSLRAGDPNEKLFF
TGTGCCAGCAGCCTTCGAGCGGGGGACCCTAATGAAAAACTGTTTTTT
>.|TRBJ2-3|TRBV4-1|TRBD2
CASSQRSGDSTDTQYF
TGCGCCAGCAGCCAGCGGAGCGGGGACAGCACAGATACGCAGTATTTT
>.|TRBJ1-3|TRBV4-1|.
CASSQGATSSGNTIYF
TGCGCCAGCAGCCAAGGGGCTACTTCCTCTGGAAACACCATATATTTT
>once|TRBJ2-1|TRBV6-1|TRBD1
CASSARQGASNEQFF
TGTGCCAGCAGTGCTCGACAGGGGGCGAGCAATGAGCAGTTCTTC
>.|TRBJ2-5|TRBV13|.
CASSLQGGETQYF
TGTGCCAGCAGCTTACAGGGGGGAGAGACCCAGTACTTC
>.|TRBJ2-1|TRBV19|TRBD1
CASSPRRGIYNEQFF
TGTGCCAGTAGTCCCCGCAGGGGGATCTACAATGAGCAGTTCTTC
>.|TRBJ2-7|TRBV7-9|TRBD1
CASTLGTEDAYEQYF
TGTGCCAGCACCCTAGGGACAGAGGACGCCTACGAGCAGTACTTC
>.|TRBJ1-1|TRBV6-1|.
CASSASTGNTEAFF
TGTGCCAGCAGCGCCTCGACGGGGAACACTGAAGCTTTCTTT
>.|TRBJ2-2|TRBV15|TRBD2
CATSRGLAGVAGELFF
TGTGCCACCAGCAGAGGACTAGCGGGAGTGGCCGGGGAGCTGTTTTTT
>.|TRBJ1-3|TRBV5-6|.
CASSLVSGRNTIYF
TGTGCCAGCAGCCTGGTGTCCGGGAGAAACACCATATATTTT
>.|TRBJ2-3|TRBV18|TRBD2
CASSPLPGGASDTQYF
TGTGCCAGCTCACCACTTCCGGGGGGGGCATCAGATACGCAGTATTTT
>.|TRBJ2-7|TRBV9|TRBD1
CASSERTGGSYEQYF
TGTGCCAGCAGCGAGAGGACAGGGGGCTCCTACGAGCAGTACTTC
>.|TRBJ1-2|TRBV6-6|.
CASSSSVYGYTF
TGTGCCAGCAGTTCAAGCGTCTATGGCTACACCTTC
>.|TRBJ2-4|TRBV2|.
CASSEPGKNIQYF
TGTGCCAGCAGTGAACCGGGCAAAAACATTCAGTACTTC
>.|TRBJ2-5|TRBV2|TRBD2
CASRWTSGRAYSGETQYF
TGTGCCAGCCGGTGGACTAGCGGGAGGGCCTACAGCGGGGAGACCCAGTACTTC
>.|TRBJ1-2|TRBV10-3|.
CAIREAGGIYGYTF
TGTGCCATCAGAGAAGCCGGCGGGATCTATGGCTACACCTTC
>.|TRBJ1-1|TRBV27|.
CASSLVAGYTEAFF
TGTGCCAGCAGTTTAGTCGCAGGGTACACTGAAGCTTTCTTT
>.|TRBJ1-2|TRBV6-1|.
CASTGVNYGYTF
TGTGCCAGCACCGGAGTAAACTATGGCTACACCTTC
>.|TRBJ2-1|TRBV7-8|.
CASSLPGPYNEQFF
TGTGCCAGCAGCTTACCAGGGCCTTACAATGAGCAGTTCTTC
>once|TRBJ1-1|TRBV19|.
CASSPPPGVAEAFF
TGTGCCAGTAGCCCTCCTCCAGGGGTCGCCGAAGCTTTCTTT